The source of this T cell receptor (beta chain) is a study of T-cell memory formation after mild COVID-19. TCRdb re-called the 5' RACE reads with MiXCR, one entry per CDR3 protein. This sample has around 300,000 distinct CDR3 sequences, with 10% to 15% found just once. With 3 bases clipped from V and 10 bases from J, the junction kept 7 bases outside the gene matches. The CDR3 totals 14 residues. Germline CDR1 reads SGDLS; CDR2 reads YYNGEE. This clonotype showed up just a few times. The specimen was PBMCs or a T cell subset sorted from them (not recorded which). This TCR derives from a man between 18 and 29 years old who had mild COVID-19 (a few samples of this study predate the infection). Cell type and time point are not known. The chain carries TRBV9 and TRBJ1-6; TRBD1 matches 7 bases. The chain's CDR3 is CASSGDREVSPLHF. CDR3 in DNA: TGTGCCAGCAGCGGCGACAGGGAGGTCTCACCCCTCCACTTT. Complete variable domain (other parts from reference TRBV9 and TRBJ1-6): DSGVTQTPKHLITATGQRVTLRCSPRSGDLSVYWYQQSLDQGLQFLIQYYNGEERAKGNILERFSAQQFPDLHSELNLSSLELGDSALYFCASSGDREVSPLHFGNGTRLTVT.